This TCR beta chain was captured by sequencing in a study of blood T cell repertoires in COVID-19. Study-wide context: COVID-19 samples collected from the United States, Italy and Spain covered acute and convalescent phases. Nucleic acid was either cDNA or gDNA, and it came from T cells, B-cell-depleted T cells, or PBMCs.

Original analysis: How many nucleated cells were present was estimated from reference gene primer amplification. Produced via immunoSEQ multiplex PCR; TCRdb's table is partial and in-frame only. That table supplies the V and J calls and clone size; D and trimming were determined from the DNA. The data show about 110,000 clones, roughly 70% seen once. This clone was counted at least ten times. The CDR3 consists of 18 residues. After removal of 1 base from V and 4 bases from J, the junction contained 8 bases not matched to a gene. Per germline, CDR1 LGHNA and CDR2 YSLEER. The TCR comes from a woman in her 40s with acute or convalescent COVID-19. Sequencing was performed on peripheral blood. This rearrangement joins TRBV4-3 to TRBJ2-6; 9 nucleotides line up with TRBD1. CDR3 DNA: TGCGCCAGCAGCCAAGTCTTCGGACAGGGGCGGGGGGCCAACGTCCTGACTTTC. Translation gives CASSQVFGQGRGANVLTF.